A selection of T cell receptor beta chains follows, all from one sample in a study of PD-1 blockade in classical Hodgkin lymphoma. The assay was immunoSEQ multiplex PCR, and TCRdb's table has in-frame clones only and misses some. The sample lists 15,000 to 20,000 clones, about 65% occurring once. Sequenced here: peripheral blood mononuclear cells (PBMCs), sampled before the fourth cycle of nivolumab. The receptors derive from a human donor with classical Hodgkin lymphoma. Both conserved end residues are part of each CDR3. A D gene is named only where the DNA matches it firmly. Not all rows give a size; the values are once, few, many and, for expanded clones, a class.

>TRBV18|NA|14|NA|TRBJ2-3
TGTGCCAGCTCACCACCGATCGGGGCAGATACGCAGTATTTT
CASSPPIGADTQYF
>TRBV29-1|few|12|NA|TRBJ1-1
TGCAGCGTTGGGCTGATGAACACTGAAGCTTTCTTT
CSVGLMNTEAFF
>TRBV4-1|medium-sized|14|NA|TRBJ1-1
TGCGCCAGCAGCCAAGATCGGGAGGGAACTGAAGCTTTCTTT
CASSQDREGTEAFF
>TRBV7-8|NA|14|NA|TRBJ1-1
TGTGCCAGCAGCTTAGTATACATGAACACTGAAGCTTTCTTT
CASSLVYMNTEAFF
>TRBV11-2|NA|15|NA|TRBJ1-6
TGTGCCAGCAGCCCCCGGGGGGGGGTTGATTCACCCCTCCACTTT
CASSPRGGVDSPLHF
>TRBV2|NA|12|NA|TRBJ2-1
TGTGCCAGGGGGGGAATCTACAATGAGCAGTTCTTC
CARGGIYNEQFF
>TRBV7-9|NA|18|TRBD1|TRBJ2-1
TGTGCCAGCAGCCACCAAGGACGTGGACAGGGGACCTACAATGAGCAGTTCTTC
CASSHQGRGQGTYNEQFF
>TRBV4-1|NA|14|NA|TRBJ2-7
TGCGCCAGCAGCCAGAGGCTAGCTGGCGACGAGCAGTACTTC
CASSQRLAGDEQYF
>TRBV19|NA|15|TRBD2|TRBJ2-1
TGTGCCAGTGCTCGACTAGCGGGATCCTACAATGAGCAGTTCTTC
CASARLAGSYNEQFF
>TRBV6-1|NA|18|NA|TRBJ1-5
TGTGCCAGCAGTGAATTTATCGGGCGGACGTATAGCAATCAGCCCCAGCATTTT
CASSEFIGRTYSNQPQHF
>TRBV19|NA|15|NA|TRBJ1-3
TGTGCCAGTGGATGGCAGGGCGACTCTGGAAACACCATATATTTT
CASGWQGDSGNTIYF
>TRBV5-4|NA|15|NA|TRBJ2-5
TGTGCCAGCAGCTTGTTCAGGGGAGGTTCAGAGACCCAGTACTTC
CASSLFRGGSETQYF
>TRBV4-1|NA|14|NA|TRBJ1-5
TGCGCCAGCAGCCAAGCCCTTACAGGGCTACCCCAGCATTTT
CASSQALTGLPQHF
>TRBV7-2|NA|12|NA|TRBJ2-5
TGTGCCAGCAGCCCAGTTGGGGAGACCCAGTACTTC
CASSPVGETQYF
>TRBV6-1|few|17|NA|TRBJ2-2
TGTGCCAGCAGTGAAGAAGTCCCCGGCCGAAACACCGGGGAGCTGTTTTTT
CASSEEVPGRNTGELFF
>TRBV28|NA|16|NA|TRBJ1-1
TGTGCCAGCAGCCCCTCCGTGGGCTGGACGGACACTGAAGCTTTCTTT
CASSPSVGWTDTEAFF
>TRBV11-1|once|19|NA|TRBJ2-6
TGTGCCAGCAGCTTAGGGGGGGGAACAGGGCCCTCTGGGGCCAACGTCCTGACTTTC
CASSLGGGTGPSGANVLTF
>TRBV7-9|few|11|NA|TRBJ2-7
TGTGCCAGCAGCCCCCAGAGGGAGCAGTACTTC
CASSPQREQYF
>TRBV6-5|medium-sized|12|NA|TRBJ1-1
TGTGCCAGCAGGATGAGGAACACTGAAGCTTTCTTT
CASRMRNTEAFF
>TRBV28|NA|11|NA|TRBJ2-2
TGTGCCAGCAGTTTGGCGGGGGAGCTGTTTTTT
CASSLAGELFF
>TRBV2|NA|11|NA|TRBJ2-2
TGTGCCAGCACGGTCACCGGGGAGCTGTTTTTT
CASTVTGELFF
>TRBV27|NA|14|TRBD1|TRBJ2-7
TGTGCCAGCAGTTTATTGGACAGGGTCCACGAGCAGTACTTC
CASSLLDRVHEQYF
>TRBV4-1|few|14|NA|TRBJ2-7
TGCGCCAGCAGCCAAGAACCAAAGGAGGACGAGCAGTACTTC
CASSQEPKEDEQYF
>TRBV5-1|once|14|NA|TRBJ2-4
TGCGCCAGCAGCTTGGACAGGCCGCAAAACATTCAGTACTTC
CASSLDRPQNIQYF
>TRBV9|once|17|TRBD2|TRBJ2-3
TGTGCCAGCAGCGTCAGCGGGGCTAGCGGGAGTGGAGATACGCAGTATTTT
CASSVSGASGSGDTQYF
>TRBV20-1|NA|10|NA|TRBJ2-7
TGCAGTGCTGCACTTGACGGGCAGTACTTC
CSAALDGQYF
>TRBV6-1|NA|13|NA|TRBJ1-1
TGTGCCAGCAGTGAAGGCCCCTGGACTGAAGCTTTCTTT
CASSEGPWTEAFF
>TRBV2|medium-sized|16|TRBD2|TRBJ2-7
TGTGCCAGCAGTGAACCCCTAGCGGGAGGGTCCTACGAGCAGTACTTC
CASSEPLAGGSYEQYF
>TRBV5-1|few|13|NA|TRBJ2-1
TGCGCCAGCAGCTTGTCCACAGGTTATGAGCAGTTCTTC
CASSLSTGYEQFF
>TRBV7-8|NA|16|NA|TRBJ1-2
TGTGCCAGCAGCTTAGCATCGACAGGTTTTCAGAGTGGCTACACCTTC
CASSLASTGFQSGYTF
>TRBV11-2|NA|12|NA|TRBJ2-1
TGTGCCAGCAGCTTATCAAGCAATGAGCAGTTCTTC
CASSLSSNEQFF
>TRBV11-2|few|15|TRBD2|TRBJ2-1
TGTGCCAGCAGCTACACACTAGCGGGAGCCCATGAGCAGTTCTTC
CASSYTLAGAHEQFF
>TRBV28|NA|14|TRBD1|TRBJ2-5
TGTGCCAGCAGTAAAGGGACAGGCCAAGAGACCCAGTACTTC
CASSKGTGQETQYF
>TRBV11-2|NA|16|TRBD2|TRBJ2-1
TGTGCCAGCAGCTTAAGTACTTTAGCGGGAGCCGGTGAGCAGTTCTTC
CASSLSTLAGAGEQFF
>TRBV7-6|NA|15|TRBD2|TRBJ2-3
TGTGCCAGCAGCCCCAAGCGGGAGGGCCATCCTACGCAGTATTTT
CASSPKREGHPTQYF
>TRBV19|NA|13|NA|TRBJ2-1
TGTGCCAGTAGTATATGGGGGACCAATGAGCAGTTCTTC
CASSIWGTNEQFF
>TRBV27|NA|14|NA|TRBJ1-6
TGTGCCAGCAGACTCCGGGACAATCAAATCCCCCTCCACTTT
CASRLRDNQIPLHF
>TRBV4-1|few|14|TRBD1|TRBJ1-2
TGCGCCAGCAGCCAAGATCACAGGGGGAATGGCTACACCTTC
CASSQDHRGNGYTF
>TRBV4-1|NA|15|NA|TRBJ2-4
TGTGCCAGCAGCCAAGACCGGCTAGCCAAAAACATTCAGTACTTC
CASSQDRLAKNIQYF
>TRBV6-6|NA|15|NA|TRBJ2-7
TGTGCCAGCAGTTACTCGCTCGTGGGCTCCTACGAGCAGTACTTC
CASSYSLVGSYEQYF
>TRBV30|few|13|NA|TRBJ2-1
TGTGCCTGGAGCGGATTGGGTTTCAATGAGCAGTTCTTC
CAWSGLGFNEQFF
>TRBV6-4|NA|14|NA|TRBJ1-4
TGTGCCAGCCCCCGGGACGGAGGTAATGAAAAACTGTTTTTT
CASPRDGGNEKLFF
>TRBV9|NA|17|TRBD2|TRBJ2-2
TGTGCCAGCAGCGTAGGGAGGACGGGAGGACTAACCGGGGAGCTGTTTTTT
CASSVGRTGGLTGELFF
>TRBV11-1|NA|13|NA|TRBJ2-7
TGTGCCAGCAGCTCACCGAGATTATACGAGCAGTACTTC
CASSSPRLYEQYF
>TRBV11-2|NA|14|NA|TRBJ2-7
TGTGCCAGCAGCGACGACGGGCGATACTACGAGCAGTACTTC
CASSDDGRYYEQYF
>TRBV19|few|16|NA|TRBJ1-5
TGTGCCAGTAGTACCTACGGGACGGTTAGCAATCAGCCCCAGCATTTT
CASSTYGTVSNQPQHF
>TRBV4-1|few|15|NA|TRBJ1-5
TGCGCCAGCAGCCATGCTGTGGGGGGCGGGCAGCCCCAGCATTTT
CASSHAVGGGQPQHF
>TRBV7-9|few|14|NA|TRBJ2-7
TGTGCCAGCAGCGACGGACGGATTCGCTACGAGCAGTACTTC
CASSDGRIRYEQYF
>TRBV6-5|NA|15|TRBD1|TRBJ2-7
TGTGCCAGCAGTTACTGGAGAACAGGGGGAGGTGAGCAGTACTTC
CASSYWRTGGGEQYF
>TRBV9|NA|14|NA|TRBJ2-5
TGTGCCAGCAGCGCAGGACAGTCAGGAGAGACCCAGTACTTC
CASSAGQSGETQYF
>TRBV28|NA|14|NA|TRBJ2-7
TGTGCCAGCACGTCGAGCCAGGTTGCCTACGAGCAGTACTTC
CASTSSQVAYEQYF
>TRBV27|NA|16|NA|TRBJ1-4
TGTGCCAGCAGTCCAAAAACAGGGCGGTCAGGTGAAAAACTGTTTTTT
CASSPKTGRSGEKLFF
>TRBV27|NA|16|NA|TRBJ2-4
TGTGCCAGCAGGGCCCAAGCTAGCCTAGCCAAAAACATTCAGTACTTC
CASRAQASLAKNIQYF
>TRBV13|medium-sized|18|NA|TRBJ1-6
TGTGCCAGCAGCTTAGGCAACAGCGTCAGGGGCGGAAGTTCACCCCTCCACTTT
CASSLGNSVRGGSSPLHF
>TRBV4-1|NA|15|NA|TRBJ1-2
TGCGCCAGCAGCCAAGACCACGGCCCGGGATATGGCTACACCTTC
CASSQDHGPGYGYTF
>TRBV29-1|NA|14|NA|TRBJ1-1
TGCAGCGTTGCGGGGTCCGCCCAGTGGACTGAAGCTTTCTTT
CSVAGSAQWTEAFF
>TRBV15|few|14|NA|TRBJ2-7
TGTGCCACCATCCCGGGACACCTTTCCTACGAGCAGTACTTC
CATIPGHLSYEQYF
>TRBV7-8|once|13|NA|TRBJ2-1
TGTGCCAGCACCATACTGGTCTACAATGAGCAGTTCTTC
CASTILVYNEQFF
>TRBV5-1|NA|18|TRBD2|TRBJ2-3
TGCGCCAGCAGCTTGGGTCTCGGCGGGAGAATAAGGACAGATACGCAGTATTTT
CASSLGLGGRIRTDTQYF